This T cell receptor (beta chain) came from a study of CD8 T cells in ankylosing spondylitis. TCRdb analysed the 5' RACE reads with MiXCR anew, one entry per CDR3 protein. Of almost 400,000 distinct CDR3 sequences in the sample, approximately 20% were seen once. Study outcomes and limitations: Characteristic, it appeared, of ankylosing spondylitis blood was a TCR beta motif of several highly homologous variants.

The V gene end was trimmed by 4 bases and the J gene end by 2 bases; junction bases not matched to a gene: 6. From germline, CDR1 is KGHDR and CDR2 SFDVKD. This CDR3 comprises 18 residues. Turning to this clonotype: Its cognate antigen is unknown.

The clonotype comes from a male donor with ankylosing spondylitis. What was sequenced was blood, either unsorted or a sorted T cell fraction (not recorded which). The chain uses TRBV24-1 and TRBJ2-1, with 14 bases fitting TRBD2. CDR3 residues: CATSDSGLAGETYNEQFF. The CDR3 DNA reads as TGTGCCACCAGTGACTCGGGACTAGCGGGAGAGACCTACAATGAGCAGTTCTTC.